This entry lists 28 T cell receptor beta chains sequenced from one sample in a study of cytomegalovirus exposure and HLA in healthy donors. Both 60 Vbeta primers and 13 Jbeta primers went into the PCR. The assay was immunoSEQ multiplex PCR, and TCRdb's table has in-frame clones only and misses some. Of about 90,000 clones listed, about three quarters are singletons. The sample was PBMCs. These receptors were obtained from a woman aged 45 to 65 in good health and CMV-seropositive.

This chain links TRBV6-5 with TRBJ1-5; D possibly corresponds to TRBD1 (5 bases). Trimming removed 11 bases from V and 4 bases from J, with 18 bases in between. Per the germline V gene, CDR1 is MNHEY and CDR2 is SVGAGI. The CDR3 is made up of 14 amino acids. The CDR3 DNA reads TGTGCCTCCCAGGGTGGATTCGGTAATCAGCCCCAGCATTTT. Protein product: CASQGGFGNQPQHF.

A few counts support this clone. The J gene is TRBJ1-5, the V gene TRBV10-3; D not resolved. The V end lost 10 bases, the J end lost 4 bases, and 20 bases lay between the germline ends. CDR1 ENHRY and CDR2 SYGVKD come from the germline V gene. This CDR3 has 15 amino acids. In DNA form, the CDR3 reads TGTGCCACCAAGCCCTCTTCTATAGAGAATCAGCCCCAGCATTTT. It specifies CATKPSSIENQPQHF.

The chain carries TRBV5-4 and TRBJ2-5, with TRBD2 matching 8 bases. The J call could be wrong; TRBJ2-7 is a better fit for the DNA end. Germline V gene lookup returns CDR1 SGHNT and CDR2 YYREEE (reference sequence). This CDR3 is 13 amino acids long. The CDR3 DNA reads TGTGCCAGCAGCTCGGGACTAGTCCACGAGCAGTACTTC. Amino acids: CASSSGLVHEQYF.

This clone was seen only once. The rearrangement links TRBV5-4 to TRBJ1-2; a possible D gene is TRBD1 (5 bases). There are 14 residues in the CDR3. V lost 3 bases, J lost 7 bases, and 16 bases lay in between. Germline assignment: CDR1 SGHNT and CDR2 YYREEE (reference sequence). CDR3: CASSSFDPTVGYTF. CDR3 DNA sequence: TGTGCCAGCAGCTCCTTCGACCCGACAGTTGGCTACACCTTC.

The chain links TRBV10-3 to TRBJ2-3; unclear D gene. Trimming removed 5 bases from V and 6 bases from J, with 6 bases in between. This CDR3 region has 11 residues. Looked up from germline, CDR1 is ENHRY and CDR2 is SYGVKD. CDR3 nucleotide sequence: TGTGCCATCAGTCAAGAGGATACGCAGTATTTT. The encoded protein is CAISQEDTQYF.

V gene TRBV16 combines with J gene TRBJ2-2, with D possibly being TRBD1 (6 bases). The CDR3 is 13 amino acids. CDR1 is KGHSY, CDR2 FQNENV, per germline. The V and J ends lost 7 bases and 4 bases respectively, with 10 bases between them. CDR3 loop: CASIYRVTGELFF. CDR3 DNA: TGTGCCAGCATCTACAGGGTCACCGGGGAGCTGTTTTTT.

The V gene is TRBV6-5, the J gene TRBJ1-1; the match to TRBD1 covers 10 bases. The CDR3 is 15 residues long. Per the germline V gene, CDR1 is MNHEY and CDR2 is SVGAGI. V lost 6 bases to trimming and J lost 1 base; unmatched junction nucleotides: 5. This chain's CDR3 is CASRRQGAPNTEAFF. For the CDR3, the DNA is TGTGCCAGCAGAAGACAGGGGGCCCCGAACACTGAAGCTTTCTTT.

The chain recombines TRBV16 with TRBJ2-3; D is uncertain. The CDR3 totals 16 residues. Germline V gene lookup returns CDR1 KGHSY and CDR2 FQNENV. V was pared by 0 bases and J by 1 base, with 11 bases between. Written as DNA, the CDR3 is TGTGCCAGCAGCCAATCCATCGCAGGTGGCACAGATACGCAGTATTTT. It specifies CASSQSIAGGTDTQYF. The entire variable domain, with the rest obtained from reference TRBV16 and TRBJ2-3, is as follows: GEEVAQTPKHLVRGEGQKAKLYCAPIKGHSYVFWYQQVLKNEFKFLISFQNENVFDETGMPKERFSAKCLPNSPCSLEIQATKLEDSAVYFCASSQSIAGGTDTQYFGPGTRLTVL.

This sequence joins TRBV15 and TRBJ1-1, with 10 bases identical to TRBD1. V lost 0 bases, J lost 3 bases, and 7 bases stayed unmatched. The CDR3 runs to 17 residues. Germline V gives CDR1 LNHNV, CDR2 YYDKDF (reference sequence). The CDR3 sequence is CATSRDLRQGADTEAFF. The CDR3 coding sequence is TGTGCCACCAGCAGAGACCTTCGACAGGGGGCGGACACTGAAGCTTTCTTT.

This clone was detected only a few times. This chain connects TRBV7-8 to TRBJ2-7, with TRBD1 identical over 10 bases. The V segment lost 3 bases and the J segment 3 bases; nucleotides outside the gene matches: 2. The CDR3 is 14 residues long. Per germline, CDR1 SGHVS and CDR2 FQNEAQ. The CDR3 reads CASSFRDRGYEQYF. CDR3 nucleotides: TGTGCCAGCAGCTTCCGGGACAGGGGCTACGAGCAGTACTTC. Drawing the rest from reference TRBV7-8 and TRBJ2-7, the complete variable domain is GAGVSQSPRYKVAKRGQDVALRCDPISGHVSLFWYQQALGQGPEFLTYFQNEAQLDKSGLPSDRFFAERPEGSVSTLKIQRTQQEDSAVYLCASSFRDRGYEQYFGPGTRLTVT.

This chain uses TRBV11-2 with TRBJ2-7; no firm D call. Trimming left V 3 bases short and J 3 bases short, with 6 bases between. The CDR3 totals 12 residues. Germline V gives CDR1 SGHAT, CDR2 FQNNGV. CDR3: CASSFSNYEQYF. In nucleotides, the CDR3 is TGTGCCAGCAGCTTTTCCAACTACGAGCAGTACTTC. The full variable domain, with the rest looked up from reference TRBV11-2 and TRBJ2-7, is EAGVAQSPRYKIIEKRQSVAFWCNPISGHATLYWYQQILGQGPKLLIQFQNNGVVDDSQLPKDRFSAERLKGVDSTLKIQPAKLEDSAVYLCASSFSNYEQYFGPGTRLTVT.

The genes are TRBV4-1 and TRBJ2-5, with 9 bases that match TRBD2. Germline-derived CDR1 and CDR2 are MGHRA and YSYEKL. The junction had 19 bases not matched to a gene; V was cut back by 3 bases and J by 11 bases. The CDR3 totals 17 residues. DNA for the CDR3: TGCGCCAGCAGCCAGACACAGACTGGCGGGAGGGCCGGAGAGCAGTACTTC. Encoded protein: CASSQTQTGGRAGEQYF.

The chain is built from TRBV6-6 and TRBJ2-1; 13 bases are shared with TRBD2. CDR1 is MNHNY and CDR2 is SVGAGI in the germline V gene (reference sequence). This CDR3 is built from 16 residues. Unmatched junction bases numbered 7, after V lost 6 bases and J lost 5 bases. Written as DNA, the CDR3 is TGTGCCAGCAGCGTTCGGACTAGCGGGAGCCACAATGAGCAGTTCTTC. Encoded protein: CASSVRTSGSHNEQFF.

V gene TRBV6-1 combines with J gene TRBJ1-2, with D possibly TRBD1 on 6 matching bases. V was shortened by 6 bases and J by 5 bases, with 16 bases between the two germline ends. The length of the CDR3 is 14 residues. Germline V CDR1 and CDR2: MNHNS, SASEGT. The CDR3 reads CASRLQGAPYGYTF. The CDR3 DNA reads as TGTGCCAGCAGGTTACAGGGTGCCCCTTATGGCTACACCTTC.

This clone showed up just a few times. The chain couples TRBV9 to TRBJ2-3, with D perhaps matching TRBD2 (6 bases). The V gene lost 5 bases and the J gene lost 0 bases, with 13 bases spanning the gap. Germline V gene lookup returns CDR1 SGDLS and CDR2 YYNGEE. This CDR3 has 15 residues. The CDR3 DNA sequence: TGTGCCAGCAGGCGCTCAGGGACTAGCACAGATACGCAGTATTTT. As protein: CASRRSGTSTDTQYF.

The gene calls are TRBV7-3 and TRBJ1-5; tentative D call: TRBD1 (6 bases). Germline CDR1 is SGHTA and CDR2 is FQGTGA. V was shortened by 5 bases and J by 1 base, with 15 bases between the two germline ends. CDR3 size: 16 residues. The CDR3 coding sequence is TGTGCCAGCAGCCCCCCCGGACAGCCAAGCAATCAGCCCCAGCATTTT. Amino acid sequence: CASSPPGQPSNQPQHF.

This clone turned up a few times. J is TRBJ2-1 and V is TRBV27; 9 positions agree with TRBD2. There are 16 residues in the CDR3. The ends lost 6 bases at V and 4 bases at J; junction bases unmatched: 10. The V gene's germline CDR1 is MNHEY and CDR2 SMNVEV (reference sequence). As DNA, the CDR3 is TGTGCCAGCAGGGGGATAGCGGGAGTGGGGTACAATGAGCAGTTCTTC. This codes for CASRGIAGVGYNEQFF.

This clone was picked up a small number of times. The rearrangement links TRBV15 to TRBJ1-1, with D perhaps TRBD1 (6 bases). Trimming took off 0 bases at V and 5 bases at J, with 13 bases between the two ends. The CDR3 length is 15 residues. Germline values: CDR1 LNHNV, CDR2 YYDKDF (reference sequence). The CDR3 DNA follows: TGTGCCACCAGCAGAGATCGGGGGGCTAATACTGAAGCTTTCTTT. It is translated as CATSRDRGANTEAFF. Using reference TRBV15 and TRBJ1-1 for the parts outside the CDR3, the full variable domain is DAMVIQNPRYQVTQFGKPVTLSCSQTLNHNVMYWYQQKSSQAPKLLFHYYDKDFNNEADTPDNFQSRRPNTSFCFLDIRSPGLGDTAMYLCATSRDRGANTEAFFGQGTRLTVV.

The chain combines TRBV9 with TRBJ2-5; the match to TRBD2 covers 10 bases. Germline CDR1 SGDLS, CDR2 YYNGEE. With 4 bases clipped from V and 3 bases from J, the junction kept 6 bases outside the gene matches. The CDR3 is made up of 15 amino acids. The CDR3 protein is CASSLSSGSEETQYF. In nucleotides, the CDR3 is TGTGCCAGCAGCTTATCTAGCGGGAGTGAAGAGACCCAGTACTTC.

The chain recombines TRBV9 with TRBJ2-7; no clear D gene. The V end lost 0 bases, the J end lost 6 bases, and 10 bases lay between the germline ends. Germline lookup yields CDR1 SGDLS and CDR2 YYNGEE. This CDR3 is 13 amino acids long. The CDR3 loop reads CASSVARVGEQYF. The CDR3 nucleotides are TGTGCCAGCAGCGTAGCACGGGTGGGCGAGCAGTACTTC.

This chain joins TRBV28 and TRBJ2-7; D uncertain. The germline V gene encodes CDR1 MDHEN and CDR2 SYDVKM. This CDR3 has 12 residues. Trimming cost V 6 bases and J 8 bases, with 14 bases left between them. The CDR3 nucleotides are TGTGCCAGCAGGGCCACAGAGACCCAGCAGTACTTC. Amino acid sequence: CASRATETQQYF.

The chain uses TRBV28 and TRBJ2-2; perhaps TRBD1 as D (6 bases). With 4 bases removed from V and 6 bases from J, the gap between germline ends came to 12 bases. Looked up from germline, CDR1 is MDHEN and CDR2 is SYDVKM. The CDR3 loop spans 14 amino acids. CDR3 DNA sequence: TGTGCCAGCAGTTCACAGGGTGGGGCCGGGGAGCTGTTTTTT. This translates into CASSSQGGAGELFF.

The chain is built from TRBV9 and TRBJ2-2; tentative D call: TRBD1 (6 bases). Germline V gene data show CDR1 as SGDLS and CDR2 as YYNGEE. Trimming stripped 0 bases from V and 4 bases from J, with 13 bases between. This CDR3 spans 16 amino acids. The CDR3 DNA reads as TGTGCCAGCAGCGTAGGAGAGGGGGATGGCACCGGGGAGCTGTTTTTT. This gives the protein CASSVGEGDGTGELFF.

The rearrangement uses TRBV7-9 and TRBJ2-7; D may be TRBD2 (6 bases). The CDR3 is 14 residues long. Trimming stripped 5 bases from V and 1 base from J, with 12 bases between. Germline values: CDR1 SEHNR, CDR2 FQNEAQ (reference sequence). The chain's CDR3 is CASSPSGVSYEQYF. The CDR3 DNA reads TGTGCCAGCAGCCCGTCGGGGGTTTCCTACGAGCAGTACTTC.

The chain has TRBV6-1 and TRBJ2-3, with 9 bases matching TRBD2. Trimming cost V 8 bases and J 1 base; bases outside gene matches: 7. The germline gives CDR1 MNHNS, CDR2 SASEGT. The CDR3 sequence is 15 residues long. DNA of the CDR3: TGTGCCAGCGGTTCAAGGACTAGCGGCACAGATACGCAGTATTTT. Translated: CASGSRTSGTDTQYF.

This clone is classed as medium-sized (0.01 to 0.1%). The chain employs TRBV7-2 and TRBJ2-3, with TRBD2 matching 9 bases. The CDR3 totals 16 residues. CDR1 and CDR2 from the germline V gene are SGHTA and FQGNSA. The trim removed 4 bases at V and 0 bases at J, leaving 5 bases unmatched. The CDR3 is CASSSRLAASTDTQYF. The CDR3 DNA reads TGTGCCAGCAGCTCCCGACTAGCGGCCAGCACAGATACGCAGTATTTT.

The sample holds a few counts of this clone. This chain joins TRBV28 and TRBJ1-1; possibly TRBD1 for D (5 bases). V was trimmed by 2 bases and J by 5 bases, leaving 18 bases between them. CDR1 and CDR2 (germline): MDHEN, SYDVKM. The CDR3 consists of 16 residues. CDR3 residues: CASSLGAQVVRTEAFF. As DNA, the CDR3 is TGTGCCAGCAGTTTAGGGGCGCAAGTGGTAAGGACTGAAGCTTTCTTT.

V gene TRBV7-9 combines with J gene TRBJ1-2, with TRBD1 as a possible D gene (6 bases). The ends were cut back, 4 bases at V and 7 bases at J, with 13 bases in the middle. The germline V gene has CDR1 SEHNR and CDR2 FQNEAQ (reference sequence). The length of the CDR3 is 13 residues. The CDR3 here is CASSSGVLSGYTF. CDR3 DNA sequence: TGTGCCAGCAGCTCAGGGGTTTTGTCTGGCTACACCTTC.